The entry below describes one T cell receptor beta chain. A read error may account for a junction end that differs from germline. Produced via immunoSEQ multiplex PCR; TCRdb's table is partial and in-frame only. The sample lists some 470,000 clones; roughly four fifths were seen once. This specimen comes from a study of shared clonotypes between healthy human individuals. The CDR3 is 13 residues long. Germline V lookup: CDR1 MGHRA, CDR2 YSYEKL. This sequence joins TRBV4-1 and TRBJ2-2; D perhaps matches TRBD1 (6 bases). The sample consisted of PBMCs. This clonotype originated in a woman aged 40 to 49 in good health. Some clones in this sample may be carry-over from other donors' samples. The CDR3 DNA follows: TGCGCCAGCAGCAAAGACAGGTCCGGGGAGCTGTTTTTT. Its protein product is CASSKDRSGELFF.